Listed below are T cell receptor beta chains from one sample, sequenced in a study of cytomegalovirus exposure and HLA in healthy donors. Sequenced by immunoSEQ multiplex PCR; TCRdb stores in-frame clones only, minus some. This sample has around 140,000 clones, with around 79% found just once. Sequencing was done on a sample of PBMCs. These receptors were collected from a woman between 40 and 55 years old in good health and CMV-seronegative. CDR3s include the opening cysteine and the closing phenylalanine or tryptophan. A D gene is named only where the DNA matches it firmly. Some rows mark clone size as missing; the rest say once, few, many or name a class of expanded clone.

TRBJ1-2 | TRBV27 | few | TRBD1 | TGTGCCAGCAGATTAAGGACAGGGGTGTCCTATGGCTACACCTTC | CASRLRTGVSYGYTF
TRBJ2-3 | TRBV7-9 | few | NA | TGTGCCAGCAGCTTAATAGGCGGGGTTGTAGATACGCAGTATTTT | CASSLIGGVVDTQYF
TRBJ1-6 | TRBV5-1 | NA | NA | TGCGCCAGCAGCTTGGTGTCCGCCGGGAATTCACCCCTCCACTTT | CASSLVSAGNSPLHF
TRBJ2-1 | TRBV7-2 | few | TRBD2 | TGTGCCAGCAGCCCATCTAGCGGGGGAACCTACAATGAGCAGTTCTTC | CASSPSSGGTYNEQFF
TRBJ2-1 | TRBV5-1 | few | TRBD2 | TGCGCCAGCAGATTTGGGACTAGCGGGGGGGCCCCACGGGGCAATGAGCAGTTCTTC | CASRFGTSGGAPRGNEQFF
TRBJ2-5 | TRBV5-1 | NA | TRBD1 | TGCGCCAGCAGCTTTACAGGGGGGACCTCGGAGACCCAGTACTTC | CASSFTGGTSETQYF
TRBJ2-7 | TRBV5-1 | once | NA | TGCGCCAGCAGCTTGGACCGGGGTTCCTACGAGCAGTACTTC | CASSLDRGSYEQYF
TRBJ2-5 | TRBV2 | NA | TRBD2 | TGTGCCAGCAGGAGGGGCGGGGGGAGCCAAGAGACCCAGTACTTC | CASRRGGGSQETQYF
TRBJ1-1 | TRBV7-9 | NA | NA | TGTGCCAGCAGCTTGCAGGGCGGAAGCACTGAAGCTTTCTTT | CASSLQGGSTEAFF
TRBJ2-5 | TRBV4-2 | NA | TRBD2 | TGTGCCAGCAGCCAAGATCTTATGGCGGGGGGCCCTCAAGAGACCCAGTACTTC | CASSQDLMAGGPQETQYF
TRBJ2-5 | TRBV6-5 | once | TRBD2 | TGTGCCAGCAGTTACTCTGCTAGCGGGGGGGGGACCCAGTACTTC | CASSYSASGGGTQYF
TRBJ2-5 | TRBV27 | once | TRBD1 | TGTGCCAGCAGGCCTCTGCGGACAGGGGATAGCCCTTACCAAGAGACCCAGTACTTC | CASRPLRTGDSPYQETQYF
TRBJ1-2 | TRBV5-6 | NA | TRBD1 | TGTGCCAGCGGCACCGATTGGGGGACAGGGCTTGGTTCTGGCTACACCTTC | CASGTDWGTGLGSGYTF
TRBJ2-1 | TRBV18 | NA | NA | TGTGCCAGCTCACCACCGGTACTCTACAATGAGCAGTTCTTC | CASSPPVLYNEQFF
TRBJ2-1 | TRBV6-1 | NA | TRBD1 | TGTGCCAGCAGACAGGGGGTTAGCAATGAGCAGTTCTTC | CASRQGVSNEQFF
TRBJ2-1 | TRBV7-2 | NA | TRBD1 | TGTGCCAGCAGCTTAGATCCAGGGGGCTGGAATGAGCAGTTCTTC | CASSLDPGGWNEQFF
TRBJ1-4 | TRBV6-5 | NA | NA | TGTGCCAGCAGGCCGAACGGGGGTGCTGGTGAAAAACTGTTTTTT | CASRPNGGAGEKLFF
TRBJ1-1 | TRBV19 | NA | NA | TGTGCCAGCATACCCCGCGGGGGGTCCCTAGGGATGAACACTGAAGCTTTCTTT | CASIPRGGSLGMNTEAFF
TRBJ1-5 | TRBV29-1 | NA | TRBD1 | TGCAGCGTTGAATGTGACAGGGATTACCTTAGCAATCAGCCCCAGCATTTT | CSVECDRDYLSNQPQHF
TRBJ1-1 | TRBV6-5 | NA | NA | TGTGCCAGCAGTTACTCCGGGACACTCCAGGCAGCTTTCTTT | CASSYSGTLQAAFF
TRBJ1-1 | TRBV5-1 | NA | NA | TGCGCCAGCAGTCCGAGCCTAACGGGTGGCACTGAAGCTTTCTTT | CASSPSLTGGTEAFF
TRBJ2-5 | TRBV5-1 | few | TRBD1 | TGCGCCAGCAGCCCTACAGGGGCAGAGACCCAGTACTTC | CASSPTGAETQYF
TRBJ1-2 | TRBV6-6 | NA | NA | TGTGCCATCCTGGGGGGAGTCTATGGCTACACCTTC | CAILGGVYGYTF
TRBJ2-5 | TRBV28 | NA | TRBD1 | TGTGCCAGCAGTTTAAGGGGGCGAGGACAAGAGACCCAGTACTTC | CASSLRGRGQETQYF
TRBJ2-3 | TRBV6-1 | NA | NA | TGTGCCAGCAGTGAAGCTGTCTTTCCGGAGGCGCAGTATTTT | CASSEAVFPEAQYF
TRBJ1-1 | TRBV5-6 | NA | NA | TGTGCCAGCAGCCTCAGGGTGTTAAACACTGAAGCTTTCTTT | CASSLRVLNTEAFF
TRBJ2-7 | TRBV7-9 | NA | TRBD1 | TGTGCCAGCAGCTTAGGGGACAGCTACGAGCAGTACTTC | CASSLGDSYEQYF
TRBJ2-2 | TRBV19 | NA | TRBD2 | TGTGCCAGCCGTCCGGGACTAGCGGGGGGGCAATACACCGGGGAGCTGTTTTTT | CASRPGLAGGQYTGELFF
TRBJ2-2 | TRBV30 | NA | NA | TGTGCCTGGAGTGTACAGGCCACCGGGGAGCTGTTTTTT | CAWSVQATGELFF
TRBJ1-1 | TRBV14 | NA | TRBD1 | TGTGCCAGCAGCCGGGACAGGGTCACTGAAGCTTTCTTT | CASSRDRVTEAFF
TRBJ2-5 | TRBV29-1 | NA | TRBD2 | TGCAGCGTTGTTCCCAGCGGGGTCCAAGAGACCCAGTACTTC | CSVVPSGVQETQYF
TRBJ2-1 | TRBV19 | NA | TRBD1 | TGTGCCAGTTCTCCGGGACAGACCTACAATGAGCAGTTCTTC | CASSPGQTYNEQFF
TRBJ2-7 | TRBV27 | NA | TRBD2 | TGTGCCAGCAGCTCTACGGGGGGACTTACCTACGAGCAGTACTTC | CASSSTGGLTYEQYF
TRBJ1-4 | TRBV5-1 | NA | NA | TGCGCCAGCAGCTCGGAGCCTCTTGAAAAACTGTTTTTT | CASSSEPLEKLFF
TRBJ2-1 | TRBV4-1 | once | NA | TGCGCCAGCAGCCAAGATTCCCCCTCCGGTGAGCAGTTCTTC | CASSQDSPSGEQFF
TRBJ1-1 | TRBV13 | NA | NA | TGTGCCAGCAGCTTAAACAGGCTGAACACTGAAGCTTTCTTT | CASSLNRLNTEAFF
TRBJ1-1 | TRBV5-4 | NA | TRBD1 | TGTGCCAGCAGCGGAACGGGACAGGGTCCTGAAGCTTTCTTT | CASSGTGQGPEAFF
TRBJ2-1 | TRBV9 | NA | TRBD1 | TGTGCCAGCAACCCAGGGGGCCCATTCAATAACAATGAGCAGTTCTTC | CASNPGGPFNNNEQFF
TRBJ1-2 | TRBV5-6 | NA | TRBD1 | TGTGCCAGCAGCCCTGGGGACAGGGGACCCTATGGCTACACCTTC | CASSPGDRGPYGYTF
TRBJ1-3 | TRBV6-1 | NA | NA | TGTGCCAGCAGTGAAGCGCCTGGGGGGACTGGAAACACCATATATTTT | CASSEAPGGTGNTIYF
TRBJ2-5 | TRBV7-9 | once | NA | TGTGCCAGCAGCTATCATGTCCAAGAGACCCAGTACTTC | CASSYHVQETQYF
TRBJ1-2 | TRBV28 | NA | TRBD1 | TGTGCCAGCAGTCTTCCGACAGGGTCGTATGGCTACACCTTC | CASSLPTGSYGYTF
TRBJ1-1 | TRBV5-1 | once | TRBD1 | TGCGCCAGCAGCTTGGGGGGACAGGGGAACACTGAAGCTTTCTTT | CASSLGGQGNTEAFF
TRBJ1-1 | TRBV11-2 | NA | NA | TGTGCCAGCAGCTTAGATCGAACGGGTGGTGAAGCTTTCTTT | CASSLDRTGGEAFF
TRBJ1-5 | TRBV6-1 | NA | NA | TGTGCCAGCACCCTAAACGGTAGCAATCAGCCCCAGCATTTT | CASTLNGSNQPQHF
TRBJ2-2 | TRBV6-6 | NA | NA | TGTGCCAGCAGTTCCACGGACAAAAACACCGGGGAGCTGTTTTTT | CASSSTDKNTGELFF
TRBJ1-1 | TRBV29-1 | once | NA | TGCAGCGCCCGACTCAGCATGGGCACTGAAGCTTTCTTT | CSARLSMGTEAFF
TRBJ1-5 | TRBV9 | once | NA | TGTGCCAGCAGCGAGGGAGGCCTAGGAGAGCCCCAGCATTTT | CASSEGGLGEPQHF
TRBJ2-7 | TRBV5-1 | NA | NA | TGCGCCAGCAGCTATGGGGACACATACGAGCAGTACTTC | CASSYGDTYEQYF
TRBJ1-6 | TRBV10-3 | NA | TRBD1 | TGTGCCATCAGAGGGGGCGAGAGTAATTCACCCCTCCACTTT | CAIRGGESNSPLHF
TRBJ1-6 | TRBV28 | NA | TRBD1 | TGTGCCAGCAGTTTAGGGACAGGGAATTCACCCCTCCACTTT | CASSLGTGNSPLHF
TRBJ2-3 | TRBV7-6 | NA | NA | TGTGCCAGCAGCCAACACACAGATACGCAGTATTTT | CASSQHTDTQYF
TRBJ1-1 | TRBV28 | NA | NA | TGTGCCAGCAGTTTATGGGCCAACGGGGAGGTAGCTTTCTTT | CASSLWANGEVAFF
TRBJ1-2 | TRBV25-1 | NA | TRBD1 | TGTGCCAGCATGGGGTGGCAGGGGGCAGGGGGCTACACCTTC | CASMGWQGAGGYTF
TRBJ1-1 | TRBV29-1 | NA | NA | TGCAGCGTTGCGAGGGGGGGCACTGAAGCTTTCTTT | CSVARGGTEAFF
TRBJ1-2 | TRBV7-9 | NA | NA | TGTGCCAGCACCCCCCGGGGGGCCCCCAATGGCTACACCTTC | CASTPRGAPNGYTF
TRBJ1-3 | TRBV30 | NA | NA | TGTGCCTGGAGTTTGGGGGGGTCTGGAAACACCATATATTTT | CAWSLGGSGNTIYF
TRBJ1-1 | TRBV5-1 | NA | NA | TGCGCCAGCAGCTTTGGAGGGAACACTGAAGCTTTCTTT | CASSFGGNTEAFF
TRBJ2-7 | TRBV9 | NA | NA | TGTGCCAGCAGCGTAGCTTCTGGGCAACCCAGGGCGTACGAGCAGTACTTC | CASSVASGQPRAYEQYF
TRBJ2-3 | TRBV7-9 | NA | TRBD1 | TGTGCCAGCAGCTTAGCGAGGGGGCGCCGCACAGATACGCAGTATTTT | CASSLARGRRTDTQYF